A selection of T cell receptor beta chains follows, all from one sample in a study of T cell repertoires in cytomegalovirus infection. The antigens for these receptors are not known. One entry per CDR3 protein results from TCRdb running MiXCR on the reads. The profile shows around 77,000 distinct CDR3 sequences, roughly 20% of them singletons. Sample: CD8+ T cells from cultured PBMCs, taken from culture after CMV antigen stimulation. These receptors were obtained from a human donor in good health (CMV status not recorded). Some clones in this sample may be carry-over from other donors' samples. Each CDR3 is given with its conserved first and last residue. A D gene is named only where the DNA matches it firmly. Some rows have no size entry. The others give once, few or many, or a class for an expanded clone.

cdr3_nt: TGTGCCAGCAGCTTAAGGGGACAGGGGATCTACGAGCAGTACTTC
cdr3_aa: CASSLRGQGIYEQYF
clone_size: few
d_call: TRBD1
v_call: TRBV7-2
j_call: TRBJ2-7

cdr3_nt: TGTGCCAGCATAGGGGTCCGTGGGCAGTTCTTC
cdr3_aa: CASIGVRGQFF
clone_size: few
d_call: .
v_call: TRBV7-2
j_call: TRBJ2-1

cdr3_nt: TGCGCCAGCAGCCAATCCGTTGAGGAGACCCAGTACTTC
cdr3_aa: CASSQSVEETQYF
clone_size: few
d_call: .
v_call: TRBV4-3
j_call: TRBJ2-5

cdr3_nt: TGTGCCAGCAGTCCTGGGTGGCAGGGGGCAGAGGCAGATACGCAGTATTTT
cdr3_aa: CASSPGWQGAEADTQYF
clone_size: few
d_call: TRBD1
v_call: TRBV7-6
j_call: TRBJ2-3

cdr3_nt: TGTGCCAGCAGCTTCGGACAGGGGGCGAGGTCACCCCTCCACTTT
cdr3_aa: CASSFGQGARSPLHF
clone_size: few
d_call: TRBD1
v_call: TRBV7-2
j_call: TRBJ1-6

cdr3_nt: TGTGCCACCAGTGACCGGACTAGCGGGGGGCCAGATACGCAGTATTTT
cdr3_aa: CATSDRTSGGPDTQYF
clone_size: .
d_call: TRBD2
v_call: TRBV24-1
j_call: TRBJ2-3

cdr3_nt: TGTGCCAGCAGCCGAGGGAGGGGACCAACCACTGAAGCTTTCTTT
cdr3_aa: CASSRGRGPTTEAFF
clone_size: few
d_call: .
v_call: TRBV7-8
j_call: TRBJ1-1

cdr3_nt: TGTGCCAGCAGCTTGGAGGGGGCCGTGCGCTATGGCTACACCTTC
cdr3_aa: CASSLEGAVRYGYTF
clone_size: .
d_call: TRBD1
v_call: TRBV5-6
j_call: TRBJ1-2

cdr3_nt: TGTGCCAGCAGCCCCTCGCCAGCAGGGAGCTCCTACGAGCAGTACTTC
cdr3_aa: CASSPSPAGSSYEQYF
clone_size: .
d_call: .
v_call: TRBV7-6
j_call: TRBJ2-7

cdr3_nt: TGTGCCAGCAGCCCCGGTGGGGGGCAATGGTATGGCTACACCTTC
cdr3_aa: CASSPGGGQWYGYTF
clone_size: .
d_call: .
v_call: TRBV7-8
j_call: TRBJ1-2